This T cell receptor beta chain was identified in a study of blood T cell repertoires in COVID-19. Turning to the study itself: The samples span acute and convalescent COVID-19 from the United States, Italy and Spain. T cells, B-cell-depleted T cells, or PBMCs supplied cDNA or gDNA.

The repertoire was sequenced with immunoSEQ multiplex PCR; TCRdb's copy has only in-frame clones and lacks some. The table records tens of thousands of clones, around 90% of them present only once. J lost 4 bases, V lost 4 bases, and 6 bases had no gene match. This CDR3 has 15 amino acids. Per germline, CDR1 SGHNT and CDR2 YYREEE (reference sequence). During active infection, Seattle patients enrolled and were then monitored through disease. Material for sequencing was peripheral blood. This receptor was taken from a man aged 45-60 years with COVID-19, enrolled during active disease. The rearrangement uses TRBV5-4 and TRBJ2-3; 10 nucleotides match TRBD2. In DNA form, the CDR3 reads TGTGCCAGCAGCCTCAGCGGGAGGGCCCCAGATACGCAGTATTTT. This encodes CASSLSGRAPDTQYF. Drawing the rest from reference TRBV5-4 and TRBJ2-3, the complete variable domain is ETGVTQSPTHLIKTRGQQVTLRCSSQSGHNTVSWYQQALGQGPQFIFQYYREEENGRGNFPPRFSGLQFPNYSSELNVNALELDDSALYLCASSLSGRAPDTQYFGPGTRLTVL.